The T cell receptor beta chain described here comes from a study of T cells after yellow fever vaccination. Whole-study context: Fractions of limited cellularity were prepared by means of SMART-Seq v4 Ultra Low Input. Regarding the study as a whole: Sorted repertoires could include abundant contaminating clonotypes from bulk cells. Some clonotypes, a small share, were shared between CD4 and CD8 compartments.

In regard to this clonotype: Its target is unknown.

Synthesis of TCR cDNA relied on 5'RACE template switching, which attached a universal primer site and UMIs. One entry per CDR3 protein, called by TCRdb with MiXCR from the 5' RACE reads. The profile covers 620,000 or so distinct CDR3 sequences, with approximately 13% appearing a single time and about 15% taken by the ten largest. The CDR3 length is 15 residues. V was cut by 6 bases and J by 3 bases, with 16 bases left in between. Germline CDR1 reads SGHTA; CDR2 reads FQGNSA. The chain links TRBV7-2 to TRBJ2-3; tentatively, D is TRBD2 (6 bases). This receptor was identified in a man aged 30-40 years who received the YFV17D yellow fever vaccine. The source material was PBMCs, sampled on the day of the yellow fever booster vaccination. The CDR3 nucleotides are TGTGCCAGCAGGTTCGGGAGTACTAGAACAGATACGCAGTATTTT. This sequence encodes CASRFGSTRTDTQYF.